Listed below are T cell receptor beta chains from one sample, sequenced in a study of beta chain features in type 1 diabetes. The protocol was immunoSEQ multiplex PCR, while the TCRdb copy is restricted to in-frame clones and leaves out a portion. Of a few hundred thousand clones listed, roughly 16% were seen once; the top ten hold under 0.02%. The sample comprised naive CD4+ T cells from blood. These TCRs come from a woman younger than 30 in good health. Each CDR3 is given with its conserved first and last residue. Each record gives: V gene, D gene, clone size, J gene, CDR3 protein, CDR3 DNA. The D gene is left open where the match is weak. Expanded clones get a size class; other rows say once, few or many, or leave the size out.

>TRBV6-4|TRBD1|few|TRBJ2-7
CASSDSAGGPYEQYF
TGTGCCAGCAGTGACTCGGCAGGGGGCCCATACGAGCAGTACTTC
>TRBV29-1|TRBD2|few|TRBJ2-3
CSVTTSGKRDTQYF
TGCAGCGTTACGACTAGCGGGAAAAGGGATACGCAGTATTTT
>TRBV2|TRBD2|few|TRBJ2-1
CATGSGREVSFF
TGTGCCACCGGGAGCGGGCGGGAGGTGTCGTTCTTC
>TRBV2|-|few|TRBJ1-3
CASSNDKASGNTIYF
TGTGCCAGCAGTAACGACAAAGCCTCTGGAAACACCATATATTTT
>TRBV2|-|-|TRBJ1-1
CASKLEGNTEAFF
TGTGCCAGCAAGCTCGAGGGTAACACTGAAGCTTTCTTT
>TRBV6-1|TRBD1|few|TRBJ1-5
CASSERTGGNQPQHF
TGTGCCAGCAGTGAAAGGACAGGGGGAAATCAGCCCCAGCATTTT
>TRBV7-9|TRBD1|few|TRBJ2-4
CASSWGQGAKNIQYF
TGTGCCAGCAGCTGGGGACAGGGAGCCAAAAACATTCAGTACTTC
>TRBV5-1|TRBD2|few|TRBJ2-1
CASSRLAEMYNEQFF
TGCGCCAGCAGCCGACTAGCGGAGATGTACAATGAGCAGTTCTTC
>TRBV29-1|-|-|TRBJ1-1
CSVEVVRGASRMNTEAFF
TGCAGCGTTGAGGTCGTCAGGGGAGCATCCCGCATGAACACTGAAGCTTTCTTT
>TRBV30|-|-|TRBJ2-7
CAWSKFGSSYEQYF
TGTGCCTGGAGCAAGTTTGGGAGCTCCTACGAGCAGTACTTC
>TRBV7-2|TRBD1|few|TRBJ2-3
CASSLTGGTDTQYF
TGTGCCAGCAGCCTGACAGGGGGCACAGATACGCAGTATTTT
>TRBV13|TRBD1|-|TRBJ2-3
CASSLLRPGQGVTDTQYF
TGTGCCAGCAGCCTCCTCCGACCGGGACAGGGGGTCACAGATACGCAGTATTTT
>TRBV30|TRBD2|few|TRBJ2-6
CAQSGGSGANVLTF
TGTGCCCAGTCGGGGGGCTCTGGGGCCAACGTCCTGACTTTC
>TRBV4-2|TRBD1|few|TRBJ2-6
CASSQWTGSLSGANVLTF
TGTGCCAGCAGCCAATGGACAGGATCACTCTCTGGGGCCAACGTCCTGACTTTC
>TRBV28|TRBD1|few|TRBJ2-7
CASSAGQVGTYEQYF
TGTGCCAGCAGTGCAGGACAGGTCGGCACCTACGAGCAGTACTTC
>TRBV29-1|-|-|TRBJ1-2
CSVGGGARYGYTF
TGCAGCGTCGGAGGGGGGGCTCGTTATGGCTACACCTTC
>TRBV5-1|TRBD1|-|TRBJ1-2
CASSWGQGTYGYTF
TGCGCCAGCAGCTGGGGACAGGGTACCTATGGCTACACCTTC
>TRBV25-1|-|few|TRBJ2-1
CASSVTGSYNEQFF
TGTGCCAGCAGTGTCACAGGCTCCTACAATGAGCAGTTCTTC
>TRBV9|TRBD2|few|TRBJ2-1
CASAGRGRGRVYYNEQFF
TGTGCCAGCGCGGGACGCGGGCGCGGGAGGGTGTATTACAATGAGCAGTTCTTC
>TRBV7-8|-|few|TRBJ2-3
CASSTATSPDTQYF
TGTGCCAGCAGCACGGCGACTAGTCCAGATACGCAGTATTTT
>TRBV6-5|-|once|TRBJ1-5
CASRPMAVSNQPQHF
TGTGCCAGCAGGCCCATGGCGGTTAGCAATCAGCCCCAGCATTTT
>TRBV6-1|TRBD1|-|TRBJ1-4
CASSGQGWEKLFF
TGTGCCAGCAGTGGACAGGGTTGGGAAAAACTGTTTTTT
>TRBV7-9|-|few|TRBJ1-2
CASSPYPPRDGYTF
TGTGCCAGCAGCCCCTATCCCCCCCGGGATGGCTACACCTTC